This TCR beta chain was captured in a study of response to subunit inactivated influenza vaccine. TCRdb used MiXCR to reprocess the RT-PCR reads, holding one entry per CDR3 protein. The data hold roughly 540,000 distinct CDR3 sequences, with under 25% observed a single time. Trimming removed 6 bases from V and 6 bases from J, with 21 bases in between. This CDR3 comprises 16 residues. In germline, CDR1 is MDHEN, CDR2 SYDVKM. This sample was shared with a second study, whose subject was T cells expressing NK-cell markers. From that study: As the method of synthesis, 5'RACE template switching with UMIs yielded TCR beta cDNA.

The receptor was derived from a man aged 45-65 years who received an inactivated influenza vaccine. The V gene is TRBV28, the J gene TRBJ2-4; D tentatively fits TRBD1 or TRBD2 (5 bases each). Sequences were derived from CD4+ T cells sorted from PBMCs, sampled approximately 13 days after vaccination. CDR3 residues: CASSGPSRDGGNIQYF. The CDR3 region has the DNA TGTGCCAGCAGCGGGCCCTCTCGGGACGGAGGAAACATTCAGTACTTC. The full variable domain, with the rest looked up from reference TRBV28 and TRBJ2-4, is DVKVTQSSRYLVKRTGEKVFLECVQDMDHENMFWYRQDPGLGLRLIYFSYDVKMKEKGDIPEGYSVSREKKERFSLILESASTNQTSMYLCASSGPSRDGGNIQYFGAGTRLSVL.